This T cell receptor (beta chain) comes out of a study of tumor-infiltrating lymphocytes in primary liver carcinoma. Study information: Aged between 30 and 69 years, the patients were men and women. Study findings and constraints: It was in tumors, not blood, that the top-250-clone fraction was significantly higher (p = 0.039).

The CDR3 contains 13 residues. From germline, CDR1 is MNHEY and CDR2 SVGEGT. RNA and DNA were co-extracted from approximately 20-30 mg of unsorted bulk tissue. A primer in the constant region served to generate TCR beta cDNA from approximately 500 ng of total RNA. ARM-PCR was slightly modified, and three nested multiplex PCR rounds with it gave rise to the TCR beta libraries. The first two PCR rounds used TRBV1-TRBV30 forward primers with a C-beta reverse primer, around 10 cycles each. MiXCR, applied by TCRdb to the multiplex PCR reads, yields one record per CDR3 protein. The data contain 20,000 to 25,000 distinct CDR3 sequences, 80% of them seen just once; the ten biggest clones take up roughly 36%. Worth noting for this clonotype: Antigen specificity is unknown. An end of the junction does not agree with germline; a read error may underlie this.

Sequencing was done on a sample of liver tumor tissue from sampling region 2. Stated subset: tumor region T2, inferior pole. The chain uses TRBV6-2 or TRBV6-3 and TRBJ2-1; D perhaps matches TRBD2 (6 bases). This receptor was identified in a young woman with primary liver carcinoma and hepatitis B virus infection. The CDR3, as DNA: TGTGCCAACAGTATGGAGGGCAAAACCTCTAGGCTCTTC. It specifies CANSMEGKTSRLF.